This TCR beta chain was captured by sequencing in a study of siplizumab effects on memory and regulatory T cells. Assayed TCR templates numbered about 10^5 for each sample. Measured with immunoSEQ multiplex PCR; TCRdb has only the in-frame clones, and not every one. The sample contains around 100,000 clones, 92% of which appear only once. The sequencing sample was made of Tregs sorted from blood. The receptor was isolated from a human donor in good health.

CDR3 loop: CASSKSGTTYEQYF. CDR3 nucleotides: TGTGCCAGCAGCAAAAGCGGGACCACCTACGAGCAGTACTTC. The V call is TRBV5-4, the J call TRBJ2-7; 7 bases are shared with TRBD2. The length of the CDR3 is 14 residues. With 4 bases clipped from V and 2 bases from J, the junction kept 6 bases outside the gene matches. Germline V gives CDR1 SGHNT, CDR2 YYREEE (reference sequence).